Here is one T cell receptor beta chain with its context. It has no known antigen specificity. One base away there is no much larger clone; base qualities are not given. Trimmed from V: 5 bases; trimmed from J: 6 bases; junction bases lacking a gene match: 11. The CDR3 starts with the cysteine, ends with the phenylalanine, and has 16 residues. The retained sequence is limited to the CDR3, 48 bases, with the frame set at the first base. Per the germline V gene, SGHAT is the CDR1 and FQNNGV is the CDR2. Donors were a few dozen systemically healthy Caucasian individuals from Russia aged 6 to 90 years. About 10 milliliters of peripheral blood were collected from each donor into EDTA-treated Vacutainer tubes. Ficoll-Paque density-gradient centrifugation was used to isolate PBMCs, with at least 7 million per sample. Trizol reagent was used to extract total RNA from the PBMCs, yielding at least 5 micrograms per sample. Naive CD45RAhigh/CD27high T cell percentages were measured by flow cytometry on a PBMC aliquot from every donor.

The library was prepared using 5' RACE. Instrument used: Illumina HiSeq 2500. A second PCR of roughly 6 to 11 cycles was run with a J-beta primer mix and a sample-barcoded 5' primer. Each TCR beta cDNA molecule received a unique molecular identifier from a template-switch 5' adaptor carrying 12 random nucleotides. Each sample yielded at least 2.5 million CDR3-containing paired-end reads. First-strand cDNA was synthesized from all RNA with the Mint cDNA synthesis kit, primed by a TRBC-specific oligonucleotide. All cDNA was treated with uracil-DNA glycosylase and then went through a first 18-cycle PCR with the universal primers M1SS and BC2_uni_R. The authors' analysis ran thus. Each sample was normalized by randomly selecting 1 million high-quality reads, each carrying a distinct molecular identifier. Reads sharing molecular identifiers were discarded rather than binned into consensus sequences. CDR3 identification, clonotype clustering and error correction used MiTCR with a Q25 quality threshold and the strictest error-elimination algorithm. A nonparametric unseen species model using Euler transformation provided a lower-bound estimate of total TCR beta diversity. Starting from the raw public reads, TCRdb applied fastp trimming at Q25, assembled clones with MiXCR and retained in-frame beta chains. Rows merge per CDR3 protein into single entries with the most common DNA and genes. TCRdb's processing, not the authors' own work, is the source of the V and J calls. The sample table lists about 1.8 million distinct CDR3 sequences, about 49% of them with a count of one. The ten largest account for 2.1% of the sample.

This entry is derived from a study of blood T cells in healthy people across ages (dated by TCRdb to 2014 to 2015). General notes on the study: In model experiments, template switching captured about one uniquely barcoded TCR beta cDNA molecule for every two T cells. To track age-related changes in TCR beta repertoire diversity, the study relied on deep sequencing normalized with unique cDNA molecular identifiers. The donors were divided into four age groups: young (average around 15 years), middle-aged (about 40), aged (roughly 60) and long-lived (more than 75). To avoid experimental bias, donors of different ages were randomly spread across the sequencing lanes. Two additional independent replicas of 1 million unique cDNA reads from the same blood draw were analyzed for two donors (one aged 18 to 29 and one aged 80 or older).

The study at large found these results: Since profiling was done on bulk unsorted PBMCs, naive and antigen-experienced compartments could not be conclusively compared. Because the CMV infection status of the donors was unknown, age-related changes in expanded clonotypes may potentially have been confounded. Estimates of total diversity based on one million sequenced T cells were considered lower bounds and underestimates. Compared with the aged group, the long-lived group had more naive CD4+ T cells, fewer expanded clones and increased TCR diversity, suggesting age selection. Observed TCR beta diversity per million T cells fell roughly linearly with age, and a significant reduction was already apparent by age around 40. Observed TCR beta diversity correlated strongly with the percentage of naive T cells measured by flow cytometry.

This clonotype was obtained from a middle-aged woman in good health. Sequencing was carried out using blood. Rearrangement joined TRBV11-2 to TRBJ2-1, and TRBD1 matches 9 of the central bases. The CDR3 is CASSPLRGQGVNEQFF. Read as DNA, the sequence is TGTGCCAGCAGCCCCCTGAGGGGACAGGGAGTCAATGAGCAGTTCTTC.